This T cell receptor (beta chain) was obtained from a study of T cells in Graves' hyperthyroidism and ophthalmopathy. The wider study: At initial diagnosis, before any treatment had begun, peripheral blood was obtained. General observations from the study: Peripheral blood also featured most of the thyroid clonotypes expanded above 0.001.

On this clonotype itself: The antigen remains undetermined.

The CDR3 contains 15 residues. The germline gives CDR1 ENHRY, CDR2 SYGVKD. The V and J ends lost 7 bases and 1 base, in that order; junction bases with no gene match: 6. RNA transcripts were the template for amplifying TCR beta CDR3 regions. Carried out on the TCR CDR3, a first-round RT-PCR used the HTBI primer set. TCRdb reanalysed the multiplex PCR reads using MiXCR and keeps one entry per CDR3 protein. The data contain approximately 530,000 distinct CDR3 sequences, just under 20% of them singletons. V is TRBV10-3 and J is TRBJ1-3; 8 bases are a match to TRBD1. Sequenced input: blood. This sequence originates from a man between 40 and 49 years old with Graves' ophthalmopathy. CDR3 protein: CAITGQGYSGNTIYF. CDR3 bases: TGTGCCATCACTGGACAGGGTTATTCTGGAAACACCATATATTTT.